This is a list of T cell receptor beta chains from one sample in a study of monozygotic twins with inflammatory bowel disease. TCRdb reanalyzed the 5' RACE reads and collapses them to one entry per CDR3 protein, without DNA. This repertoire includes about 110,000 distinct CDR3 sequences. Sequenced: blood. These TCRs come from a human donor with ulcerative colitis or Crohn's disease, or a healthy co-twin of an affected twin (not recorded which). Each CDR3 is given with its conserved first and last residue.

>TRBV7-6|TRBJ2-5
CASSWTSGGGQETQYF
>TRBV7-2|TRBJ1-3
CASSSERGGWRGNTIYF
>TRBV19|TRBJ2-1
CASSITSGDNEQFF
>TRBV6-5|TRBJ2-1
CASSYGGNTYNEQFF
>TRBV6-1|TRBJ2-2
CASTLLAGGNTGELFF
>TRBV20-1|TRBJ2-1
CSARPMGGSYNEQFF
>TRBV11-2|TRBJ2-3
CASRTTFPDTQYF
>TRBV15|TRBJ2-1
CATSSLMNEQFF
>TRBV29-1|TRBJ1-2
CSVEDSGRADYGYTF
>TRBV29-1|TRBJ1-5
CSVRGNRESNQPQHF
>TRBV18|TRBJ2-7
CASSLRTGVYEQYF
>TRBV7-2|TRBJ2-6
CASSLASPRGANVLTF
>TRBV16|TRBJ2-1
CASSQVPGSVEFF
>TRBV7-6|TRBJ2-1
CASSSGQQNEQFF
>TRBV20-1|TRBJ2-3
CSAFRADTQYF
>TRBV29-1|TRBJ2-1
CSVFLAGSYNEQFF
>TRBV20-1|TRBJ1-1
CSARGGNTEAFF
>TRBV25-1|TRBJ2-1
CATTSRAGDYWPYPF
>TRBV20-1|TRBJ2-1
CSASVATQSSYNEQFF
>TRBV29-1|TRBJ2-5
CSVAPRSGTQYF
>TRBV6-1|TRBJ2-7
CASSPQEGAYEQYF
>TRBV11-3|TRBJ2-3
CASSLGLGDTDTQYF
>TRBV12-3/TRBV12-4|TRBJ1-2
CASNHRRLGGYTF
>TRBV7-2|TRBJ2-3
CASSLASGVSTDTQYF
>TRBV5-6|TRBJ2-1
CASSVYSGRTYNEQFF
>TRBV18|TRBJ1-5
CASSPDREGNQPQHF